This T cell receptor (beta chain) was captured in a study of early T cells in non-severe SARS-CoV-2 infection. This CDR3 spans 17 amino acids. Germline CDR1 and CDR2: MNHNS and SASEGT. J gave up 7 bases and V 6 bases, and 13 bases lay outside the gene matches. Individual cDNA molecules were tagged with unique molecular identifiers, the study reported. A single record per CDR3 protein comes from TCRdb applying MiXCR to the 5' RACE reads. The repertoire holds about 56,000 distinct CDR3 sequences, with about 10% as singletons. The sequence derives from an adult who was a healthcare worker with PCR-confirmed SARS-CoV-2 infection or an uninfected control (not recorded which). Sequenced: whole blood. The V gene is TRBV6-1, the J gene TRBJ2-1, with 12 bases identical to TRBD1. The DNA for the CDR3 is TGTGCCAGCAGCCGTCCCGGGACAGGGGGCTCGGGTAATGAGCAGTTCTTC. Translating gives CASSRPGTGGSGNEQFF.